These 23 T cell receptor beta chains share one sample of origin, sequenced in a study of tumor-infiltrating lymphocytes in oesophageal squamous cell carcinoma. TCRdb re-called the PCR reads with MiXCR, one entry per CDR3 protein. Of over 15,000 distinct CDR3 sequences listed, 40% to 45% are singletons. What was sequenced was normal esophageal tissue next to the tumor. All receptors come from a female donor with esophageal squamous cell carcinoma.

The J gene is TRBJ2-6, the V gene TRBV9; D is possibly TRBD1 (6 bases). This CDR3 has 18 amino acids. V gave up 4 bases and J gave up 0 bases, with 17 bases separating them. Germline loops: CDR1 SGDLS, CDR2 YYNGEE. The CDR3 DNA is TGTGCCAGCAGCCCCCGACAGGTCTCTTACTCTGGGGCCAACGTCCTGACTTTC. This encodes CASSPRQVSYSGANVLTF. Looking up the rest from reference TRBV9 and TRBJ2-6 gives the full variable domain: DSGVTQTPKHLITATGQRVTLRCSPRSGDLSVYWYQQSLDQGLQFLIQYYNGEERAKGNILERFSAQQFPDLHSELNLSSLELGDSALYFCASSPRQVSYSGANVLTFGAGSRLTVL.

To note about this clonotype: Likely a read error: the CDR3 ends without its conserved phenylalanine or tryptophan. Because the CDR3's place on the DNA is in doubt, the DNA is left out and the CDR3 is given as listed by TCRdb. The J gene is TRBJ2-1, the V gene TRBV28; the D call TRBD1 from the table was never checked on the DNA. The germline gives CDR1 MDHEN, CDR2 SYDVKM. The CDR3 spans 14 amino acids, including both terminal residues. The CDR3 is CASSLLGRIPTFGS.

This chain connects TRBV7-8 to TRBJ2-3; no clear D gene. This CDR3 is built from 11 residues. The germline gives CDR1 SGHVS, CDR2 FQNEAQ. Between the trimmed V and J ends, which lost 3 bases and 6 bases, there was a span of 4 bases. This CDR3 reads CASSFFDTQYF. Written as DNA, the CDR3 is TGTGCCAGCAGCTTTTTTGATACGCAGTATTTT.

The chain joins TRBV7-9 to TRBJ2-7, with a tentative D call TRBD2 (7 bases). The CDR3 runs 17 residues. Germline CDR1 reads SEHNR; CDR2 reads FQNEAQ (reference sequence). Trimming stripped 0 bases from V and 4 bases from J, with 19 bases between. The CDR3 nucleotides read TGTGCCAGCAGCTTAGCGGTAGGGGGGGCCCTTCTGTACGAGCAGTACTTC. Translation: CASSLAVGGALLYEQYF. Filled out from reference TRBV7-9 and TRBJ2-7, the complete variable domain reads DTGVSQNPRHKITKRGQNVTFRCDPISEHNRLYWYRQTLGQGPEFLTYFQNEAQLEKSRLLSDRFSAERPKGSFSTLEIQRTEQGDSAMYLCASSLAVGGALLYEQYFGPGTRLTVT.

This clonotype has more than one count but fewer than ten. The V and J genes are TRBV7-2 and TRBJ2-6; D is undetermined. V was cut by 1 base and J by 0 bases, with 10 bases left in between. CDR3 length: 17 amino acids. Germline assignment: CDR1 SGHTA and CDR2 FQGNSA. Here the CDR3 reads CASSLGAQGSGANVLTF. As DNA, the CDR3 is TGTGCCAGCAGCTTAGGGGCTCAAGGCTCTGGGGCCAACGTCCTGACTTTC.

Regarding this clonotype: The CDR3 does not close with the conserved phenylalanine or tryptophan, likely indicating a read error. The DNA is left out, because the CDR3 cannot be placed on it with certainty; the CDR3 is given as TCRdb lists it. The V gene is TRBV6-5, the J gene TRBJ2-6; TRBD1, the D gene given by the table, was not confirmed from the DNA. Ends included, the CDR3 has 16 residues. CDR1 is MNHEY and CDR2 is SVGAGI in the germline V gene. CDR3 region: CASSYSTVGNEQFFGA.

This clonotype turned up a few times. The J gene is TRBJ2-1, the V gene TRBV7-6; weak D call: TRBD2 (6 bases). V was shortened by 1 base and J by 2 bases, with 12 bases between the two germline ends. The V gene's germline CDR1 is SGHVS and CDR2 FNYEAQ. The CDR3 is 16 residues long. The CDR3 sequence is CASSLVQGTPYNEQFF. The CDR3 region has the DNA TGTGCCAGCAGCTTAGTCCAAGGGACTCCCTACAATGAGCAGTTCTTC. The full variable domain, completed using reference TRBV7-6 and TRBJ2-1, is GAGVSQSPRYKVTKRGQDVALRCDPISGHVSLYWYRQALGQGPEFLTYFNYEAQQDKSGLPNDRFSAERPEGSISTLTIQRTEQRDSAMYRCASSLVQGTPYNEQFFGPGTRLTVL.

The chain joins TRBV7-2 to TRBJ1-2; 9 positions agree with TRBD1. Germline assignment: CDR1 SGHTA and CDR2 FQGNSA. CDR3 length: 15 residues. V lost 3 bases and J lost 5; bases outside the gene matches: 7. The CDR3 DNA follows: TGTGCCAGCAGCTTGTACAGGGACAGGGAATATGGCTACACCTTC. Its translation is CASSLYRDREYGYTF.

J is TRBJ2-4 and V is TRBV6-6; the D is unclear. TRBJ1-2 explains the end of the DNA better; the J call may be wrong. Germline assignment: CDR1 MNHNY and CDR2 SVGAGI (reference sequence). The CDR3 contains 15 residues. CDR3: CASSYYLAADHGYTF. The CDR3 region has the DNA TGTGCCAGCAGTTACTATCTGGCGGCGGACCATGGCTACACCTTC.

As DNA, the CDR3 is TGTGCCAGCAGCTTCTCGGACAGGGGGCGGGACACTGAAGCTTTCTTT. Protein: CASSFSDRGRDTEAFF. The V call is TRBV7-8, the J call TRBJ2-3; 11 nucleotides align to TRBD1. The DNA end favors TRBJ1-1, so the J call may be wrong. CDR1 is SGHVS and CDR2 is FQNEAQ in the germline V gene. The CDR3 is 16 residues long.

This chain connects TRBV13 to TRBJ1-4; no firm D call. Germline CDR1 is PRHDT and CDR2 is FYEKMQ (reference sequence). The V end lost 5 bases, the J end lost 2 bases, and 9 bases lay between the germline ends. The CDR3 sequence is 14 residues long. CDR3 DNA sequence: TGTGCCAGCAGCCTTAGGGTGACTAATGAAAAACTGTTTTTT. Amino acid sequence: CASSLRVTNEKLFF.

This clonotype was counted once. The chain uses TRBV7-2 and TRBJ1-1; 12 positions agree with TRBD2. The end of the DNA fits TRBJ2-2 better, so the J call may be wrong. This CDR3 contains 17 residues. Germline V gene lookup returns CDR1 SGHTA and CDR2 FQGNSA. The CDR3 is CASSFLSSGRGAGELFF. In nucleotides, the CDR3 is TGTGCCAGCAGCTTCTTATCTAGCGGGAGGGGCGCGGGGGAGCTGTTTTTT.

In the case of this clonotype: One junction end disagrees with the germline gene, perhaps due to a read error. The chain couples TRBV7-9 to TRBJ2-3; 7 bases are a match to TRBD1. The CDR3 runs 14 residues. CDR1 SEHNR and CDR2 FQNEAQ come from the germline V gene (reference sequence). The CDR3 region is CASSLPTGSSPLHF. In nucleotides, the CDR3 is TGTGCCAGCAGCTTACCGACAGGGAGTTCACCCCTCCACTTC. Combining the CDR3 with reference TRBV7-9 and TRBJ2-3 gives the whole variable domain DTGVSQNPRHKITKRGQNVTFRCDPISEHNRLYWYRQTLGQGPEFLTYFQNEAQLEKSRLLSDRFSAERPKGSFSTLEIQRTEQGDSAMYLCASSLPTGSSPLHFGPGTRLTVL.

The V gene is TRBV7-2, the J gene TRBJ2-5, with D possibly being TRBD2 (6 bases). Near its end, the DNA agrees better with TRBJ2-1, so the J call may be wrong. The CDR3 runs 15 residues. CDR1 and CDR2 from the germline V gene are SGHTA and FQGNSA. The CDR3: CASSLETSSYNEQFF. In DNA, the CDR3 is TGTGCCAGCAGCTTAGAGACTAGCTCCTACAATGAGCAGTTCTTC.

This CDR3 reads CASSNRGQQETQYF. The CDR3 bases are TGTGCCAGCAGCAACCGTGGACAGCAAGAGACCCAGTACTTC. This rearrangement joins TRBV7-6 to TRBJ2-5; D possibly corresponds to TRBD1 (6 bases). With 5 bases removed from V and 2 bases from J, the gap between germline ends came to 12 bases. Germline lookup yields CDR1 SGHVS and CDR2 FNYEAQ. This CDR3 spans 14 amino acids.

Many counts were recorded for this clonotype. V and J are TRBV6-1 and TRBJ2-1; D gene ambiguous. V dropped 6 bases and J dropped 12 bases, with 24 bases sitting between them. CDR1 MNHNS and CDR2 SASEGT come from the germline V gene. This CDR3 spans 15 amino acids. The CDR3 region is CASSLKMGKVGGQFF. The CDR3 DNA is TGTGCCAGCAGCCTCAAGATGGGGAAGGTGGGTGGGCAGTTCTTC.

This clonotype has ten or more counts. This sequence joins TRBV2 and TRBJ2-7, with D hard to call. Looked up from germline, CDR1 is SNHLY and CDR2 is FYNNEI. Trimming stripped 4 bases from V and 4 bases from J, with 8 bases between. The length of the CDR3 is 12 residues. CDR3 coding DNA: TGTGCCAGCAGTGCTGGGCGATACGAGCAGTACTTC. Its protein is CASSAGRYEQYF.

This clonotype was seen a few times. Compared with germline, one end of the junction differs, possibly owing to a read error. The chain joins TRBV4-2 to TRBJ2-6; unclear D gene. From germline, CDR1 is LGHNA and CDR2 YNFKEQ. This CDR3 comprises 14 residues. The CDR3 spells CASTTLGLTPPLRF. CDR3 DNA sequence: TGTGCCAGCACAACCCTTGGGCTCACCCCTCCACTTCGGTTC.

The rearrangement uses TRBV7-6 and TRBJ2-5, with 10 bases that match TRBD1. Matching the DNA end better, TRBJ2-7 makes the J call doubtful. Germline V gene data show CDR1 as SGHVS and CDR2 as FNYEAQ. This CDR3 comprises 16 residues. The CDR3: CASSPTLGTGVLEQYF. The DNA for the CDR3 is TGTGCCAGCAGCCCCACTTTGGGGACAGGGGTGCTCGAGCAGTACTTC.

This clonotype was observed a few times. V usage is TRBV7-6 and J usage is TRBJ2-7; 9 nucleotides line up with TRBD2. Near its end, the DNA agrees better with TRBJ2-1, so the J call may be wrong. Germline-derived CDR1 and CDR2 are SGHVS and FNYEAQ. The length of the CDR3 is 17 residues. The CDR3 DNA reads TGTGCCAGCAGCCTACCTCCAGCGGGAGGTGGGTACAATGAGCAGTTCTTC. Translated, it gives CASSLPPAGGGYNEQFF.

The V call is TRBV7-9, the J call TRBJ2-2, with D unresolved. The CDR3 covers 12 residues. The ends were cut back, 1 base at V and 6 bases at J, with 3 bases in the middle. Germline values: CDR1 SEHNR, CDR2 FQNEAQ (reference sequence). The CDR3 reads CASSLGAGELFF. Here the CDR3 DNA reads TGTGCCAGCAGCTTAGGGGCCGGGGAGCTGTTTTTT.

The gene calls are TRBV3-1 and TRBJ2-6; possibly TRBD2 for D (5 bases). The V gene's germline CDR1 is LGHDT and CDR2 YNNKEL (reference sequence). With 3 bases removed from V and 0 bases from J, the gap between germline ends came to 18 bases. CDR3 length equals 19 residues. The CDR3 DNA reads TGTGCCAGCAGCCAGCCCGTCCGGACTCATAGCTCTGGGGCCAACGTCCTGACTTTC. This translates into CASSQPVRTHSSGANVLTF. Combining the CDR3 with reference TRBV3-1 and TRBJ2-6 gives the whole variable domain DTAVSQTPKYLVTQMGNDKSIKCEQNLGHDTMYWYKQDSKKFLKIMFSYNNKELIINETVPNRFSPKSPDKAHLNLHINSLELGDSAVYFCASSQPVRTHSSGANVLTFGAGSRLTVL.

This clonotype was observed a handful of times. The chain combines TRBV5-1 with TRBJ2-1; D is perhaps TRBD2 (5 bases). Germline CDR1 and CDR2: SGHRS and YFSETQ. This CDR3 spans 16 amino acids. V lost 0 bases and J 0 bases, leaving 10 bases between the germline ends. CDR3 residues: CASSLGGLGSYNEQFF. The CDR3 nucleotides read TGCGCCAGCAGCTTGGGAGGGCTGGGCTCCTACAATGAGCAGTTCTTC.